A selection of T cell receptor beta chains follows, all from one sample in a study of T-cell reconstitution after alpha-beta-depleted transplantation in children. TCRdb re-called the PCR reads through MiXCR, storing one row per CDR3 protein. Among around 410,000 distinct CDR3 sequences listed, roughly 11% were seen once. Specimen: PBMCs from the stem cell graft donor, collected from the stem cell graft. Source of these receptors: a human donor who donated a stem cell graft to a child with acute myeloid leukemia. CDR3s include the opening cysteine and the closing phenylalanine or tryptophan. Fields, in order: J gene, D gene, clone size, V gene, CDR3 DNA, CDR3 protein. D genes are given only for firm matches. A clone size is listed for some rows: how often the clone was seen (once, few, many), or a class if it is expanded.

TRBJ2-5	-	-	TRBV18	TGTGCCAGCTCACCCTCGGGGGTGGAGACCCAGTACTTC	CASSPSGVETQYF
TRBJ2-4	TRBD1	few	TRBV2	TGTGCCAGCAGGGGACAGGCTGGAAACATTCAGTACTTC	CASRGQAGNIQYF
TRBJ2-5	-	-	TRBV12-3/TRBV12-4	TGTGCCAGCAGTTTCACGGGGGACCAGGAGACCCAGTACTTC	CASSFTGDQETQYF
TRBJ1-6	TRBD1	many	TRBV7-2	TGTGCCAGCAGCTTAGTCAGGGGGGGTAATTCACCCCTCCACTTT	CASSLVRGGNSPLHF
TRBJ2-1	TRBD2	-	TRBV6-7	TGTGCCAGCAGTTACTCTTTCATTGGACTAGTAGGCAATGAGCAGTTCTTC	CASSYSFIGLVGNEQFF
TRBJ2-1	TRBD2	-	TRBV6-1	TGTGCCAGCAGAAGCGGGGGCTTCTCCTACAATGAGCAGTTCTTC	CASRSGGFSYNEQFF
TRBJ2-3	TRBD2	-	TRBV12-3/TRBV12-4	TGTGCCAGCAGCCAAACTAGCGGGGGAACAGATACGCAGTATTTT	CASSQTSGGTDTQYF
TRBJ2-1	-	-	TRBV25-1	TGTGCCAGCAGTGGAGAACTAGGGCGGTCCTACAATGAGCAGTTCTTC	CASSGELGRSYNEQFF
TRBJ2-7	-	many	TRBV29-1	TGCAGCGTTGAAGGTCAGGGCTACGAGCAGTACTTC	CSVEGQGYEQYF
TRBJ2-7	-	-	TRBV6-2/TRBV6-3	TGTGCCAGCAGTTACTCGGGAAGAGCCGGGGACTACGAGCAGTACTTC	CASSYSGRAGDYEQYF
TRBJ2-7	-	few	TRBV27	TGTGCCAGCAGGACTGGCTCCGAGCAGTACTTC	CASRTGSEQYF
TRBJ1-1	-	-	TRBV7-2	TGTGCCAGCATCCGGGGGAACACTGAAGCTTTCTTT	CASIRGNTEAFF
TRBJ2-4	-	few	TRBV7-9	TGTGCCAGCAGCGCCGCGGGGTTAAAAAACATTCAGTACTTC	CASSAAGLKNIQYF
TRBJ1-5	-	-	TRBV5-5	TGTGCCAGCAGCTTGGCCCGGGGCTGGGAACGGCAGCCCCAGCATTTT	CASSLARGWERQPQHF
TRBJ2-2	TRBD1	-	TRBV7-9	TGTGCCAGCAGCTTTAGATCTGGGACAGCGGTTACCGGGGAGCTGTTTTTT	CASSFRSGTAVTGELFF
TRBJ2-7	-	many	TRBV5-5	TGTGCCAGCAGCTTCGGCAGCACCTACGAGCAGTACTTC	CASSFGSTYEQYF
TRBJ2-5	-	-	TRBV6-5	TGTGCCAGCAGTAACGAGGATACACAAGAGACCCAGTACTTC	CASSNEDTQETQYF